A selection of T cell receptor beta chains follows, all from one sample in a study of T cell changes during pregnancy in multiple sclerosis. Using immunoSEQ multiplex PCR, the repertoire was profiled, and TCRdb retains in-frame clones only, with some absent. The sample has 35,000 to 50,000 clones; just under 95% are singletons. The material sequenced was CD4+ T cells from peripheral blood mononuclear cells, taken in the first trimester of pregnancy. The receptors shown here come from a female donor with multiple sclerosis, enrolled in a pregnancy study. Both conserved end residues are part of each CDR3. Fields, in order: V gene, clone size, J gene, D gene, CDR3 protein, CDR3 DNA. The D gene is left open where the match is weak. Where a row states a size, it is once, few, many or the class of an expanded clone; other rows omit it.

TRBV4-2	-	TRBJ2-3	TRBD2	CASSQGDFGGFTDTQYF	TGTGCCAGCAGCCAGGGAGACTTCGGGGGGTTCACAGATACGCAGTATTTT
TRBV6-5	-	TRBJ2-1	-	CASSYSEGVYNEQFF	TGTGCCAGCAGTTACTCGGAGGGAGTCTACAATGAGCAGTTCTTC
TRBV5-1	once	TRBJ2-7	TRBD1	CASSLVPFDRGSYEQYF	TGCGCCAGCAGCTTGGTCCCCTTCGACAGGGGGTCCTACGAGCAGTACTTC
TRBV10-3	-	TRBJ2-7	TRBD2	CAISTGTSGPEQYF	TGTGCCATCAGCACCGGGACTAGCGGACCCGAGCAGTACTTC
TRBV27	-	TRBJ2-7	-	CASSFRDMYEQYF	TGTGCCAGCAGTTTCCGGGACATGTACGAGCAGTACTTC
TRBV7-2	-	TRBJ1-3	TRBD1	CASSLAGTGIRVNTIYF	TGTGCCAGCAGCTTAGCGGGGACAGGGATAAGAGTAAACACCATATATTTT
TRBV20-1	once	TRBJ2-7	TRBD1	CSAGQPYEQYF	TGCAGTGCGGGACAGCCCTACGAGCAGTACTTC
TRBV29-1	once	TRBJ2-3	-	CSAQATTTQYF	TGCAGCGCCCAAGCAACTACTACGCAGTATTTT
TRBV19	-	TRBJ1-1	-	CASSQDRDTEAFF	TGTGCCAGTAGTCAAGACCGGGACACTGAAGCTTTCTTT
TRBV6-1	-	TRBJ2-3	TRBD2	CASSDGLAGTQYF	TGTGCCAGCAGTGACGGGCTAGCGGGAACGCAGTATTTT
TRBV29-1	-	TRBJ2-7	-	CSVGGDYEQYF	TGCAGCGTTGGAGGAGACTACGAGCAGTACTTC
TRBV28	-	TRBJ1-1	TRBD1	CASSPLGQGPEAFF	TGTGCCAGCAGCCCCTTAGGACAGGGCCCTGAAGCTTTCTTT
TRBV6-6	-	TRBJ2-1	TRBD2	CASSYSSGRVNEQFF	TGTGCCAGCAGTTACTCGAGTGGGAGGGTAAATGAGCAGTTCTTC
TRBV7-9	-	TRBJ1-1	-	CASSLYTEAFF	TGTGCCAGCAGCTTATATACTGAAGCTTTCTTT
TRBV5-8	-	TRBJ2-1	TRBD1	CASSPWTGRSYNEQFF	TGTGCCAGCAGCCCTTGGACAGGGAGGTCGTACAATGAGCAGTTCTTC
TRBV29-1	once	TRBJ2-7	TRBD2	CSVVGLAAYEQYF	TGCAGCGTTGTAGGACTAGCGGCCTACGAGCAGTACTTC
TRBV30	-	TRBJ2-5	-	CAWRQETQYF	TGTGCCTGGCGGCAAGAGACCCAGTACTTC
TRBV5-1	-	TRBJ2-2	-	CASARQDVTGELFF	TGCGCCAGCGCCCGACAGGATGTTACCGGGGAGCTGTTTTTT
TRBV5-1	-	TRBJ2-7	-	CASSLVLRHEQYF	TGCGCCAGCAGCTTGGTGTTGCGGCACGAGCAGTACTTC
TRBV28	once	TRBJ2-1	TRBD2	CASSLISGDYNEQFF	TGTGCCAGCAGTTTGATTAGCGGGGATTACAATGAGCAGTTCTTC
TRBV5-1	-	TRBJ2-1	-	CASSLEVSGRGEQFF	TGCGCCAGCAGCTTGGAGGTCTCAGGCAGGGGTGAGCAGTTCTTC
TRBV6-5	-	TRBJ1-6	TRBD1	CASSNDRGPSSPLHF	TGTGCCAGCAGCAATGACAGGGGGCCCAGTTCACCCCTCCACTTT
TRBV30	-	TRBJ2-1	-	CAWSGGVADGNEQFF	TGTGCCTGGAGCGGTGGAGTAGCGGACGGCAATGAGCAGTTCTTC
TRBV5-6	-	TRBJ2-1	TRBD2	CASSFSLAGSEQFF	TGTGCCAGCAGCTTTTCACTAGCGGGATCCGAGCAGTTCTTC
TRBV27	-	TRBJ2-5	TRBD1	CASSRDRPLYQETQYF	TGTGCCAGCAGTCGGGACAGGCCATTGTACCAAGAGACCCAGTACTTC
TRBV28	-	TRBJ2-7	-	CASRLGESYEQYF	TGTGCCAGCAGGTTAGGGGAGTCCTACGAGCAGTACTTC
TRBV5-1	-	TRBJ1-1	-	CASSFWGASTEAFF	TGCGCCAGCAGCTTCTGGGGCGCGAGCACTGAAGCTTTCTTT
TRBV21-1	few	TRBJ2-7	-	CASSKRRQGPYEQYF	TGTGCCAGCAGCAAACGAAGACAGGGGCCCTACGAGCAGTACTTC
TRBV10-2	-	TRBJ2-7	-	CATTWGELYEQYF	TGCGCCACCACGTGGGGCGAGCTATACGAGCAGTACTTC
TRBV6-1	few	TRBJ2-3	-	CASSEQAKSDTQYF	TGTGCCAGCAGTGAACAGGCAAAAAGTGATACGCAGTATTTT
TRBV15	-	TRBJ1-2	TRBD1	CATSREYGEGASDGYTF	TGTGCCACCAGCAGAGAATACGGAGAGGGGGCTTCGGATGGCTACACCTTC